The source of this T cell receptor beta chain is a study of T cells after yellow fever vaccination. About the research overall: Libraries from low-cell-number fractions were prepared with the SMART-Seq v4 Ultra Low Input RNA kit.

The 5'RACE template-switching step produced TCR cDNA and added a universal primer site and UMIs. TCRdb redid the calling of the 5' RACE reads with MiXCR, one entry per CDR3 protein. The profile shows fewer than 450,000 distinct CDR3 sequences, around 8.1% of them singletons. Study-wide results and limits: Re-detected after boosting: most primary clones, 96% of CD4 and 80% to 90% of CD8.

This clonotype was observed a handful of times. Its antigen remains unidentified. With 0 bases removed from V and 4 bases from J, the gap between germline ends came to 7 bases. CDR3 length: 14 amino acids. CDR1 is WSHSY, CDR2 SAAADI, per germline. The sequence derives from a man between 18 and 35 years old who received the YFV17D yellow fever vaccine. The specimen comprised PBMCs, sampled roughly 45 days after the first yellow fever vaccination. The genes are TRBV10-2 and TRBJ2-1; D not certain. The CDR3 sequence is CASSESWSYNEQFF. As DNA, the CDR3 is TGCGCCAGCAGTGAGTCGTGGAGTTACAATGAGCAGTTCTTC.